Listed below are T cell receptor beta chains from one sample, sequenced in a study of T-cell reconstitution after alpha-beta-depleted transplantation in children. From the PCR reads, TCRdb called clonotypes with MiXCR, one entry per CDR3 protein. The sample includes about 300,000 distinct CDR3 sequences, around 7.1% of them seen just once. The source material was peripheral blood, sampled 360 days after TCRalphabeta/CD19-depleted stem cell transplant. All receptors derive from a female patient aged 2-15 years who had a stem cell transplant for Fanconi anemia, so the T cells may come from the graft donor. The CDR3 runs from the conserved cysteine through the conserved F or W. A D gene is named only where the DNA matches it firmly. Expanded clones are given a class, and other clones once, few, many or no size at all.

d_gene,v_gene,abundance,j_gene,CDR3aa,CDR3nt
TRBD1,TRBV9,few,TRBJ1-6,CASSATGPLSPLHF,TGTGCCAGCAGCGCGACAGGGCCCCTATCACCCCTCCACTTT
NA,TRBV18,NA,TRBJ2-1,CASSPGLLTYNEQFF,TGTGCCAGCTCACCTGGCCTCCTGACCTACAATGAGCAGTTCTTC
NA,TRBV6-2/TRBV6-3,NA,TRBJ1-3,CASTGTSGNTIYF,TGTGCCAGCACTGGAACAAGTGGAAACACCATATATTTT
TRBD1,TRBV5-1,few,TRBJ1-1,CASSLQGTGATEAFF,TGCGCCAGCAGCTTACAAGGGACAGGGGCCACTGAAGCTTTCTTT
TRBD1,TRBV29-1,many,TRBJ1-2,CSAGTGVGGYTF,TGCAGCGCGGGGACAGGGGTTGGAGGCTACACCTTC
NA,TRBV12-3/TRBV12-4,many,TRBJ2-2,CASSAGTTNTGELFF,TGTGCCAGCAGTGCTGGGACAACGAACACCGGGGAGCTGTTTTTT
TRBD2,TRBV10-3,many,TRBJ2-1,CAISGGGGHNEQFF,TGTGCCATCAGTGGCGGCGGGGGTCACAATGAGCAGTTCTTC
NA,TRBV7-2,NA,TRBJ2-5,CASSLRGWVETQYF,TGTGCCAGCAGCTTACGGGGGTGGGTGGAGACCCAGTACTTC
NA,TRBV10-3,many,TRBJ1-1,CAISDVREAFF,TGTGCCATCAGTGATGTACGTGAAGCTTTCTTT
NA,TRBV7-6,many,TRBJ1-1,CASSLSLGVNTEAFF,TGTGCCAGCAGCCTAAGCTTAGGGGTGAACACTGAAGCTTTCTTT
NA,TRBV20-1,many,TRBJ2-1,CSARDRPGTRSYNEQFF,TGCAGTGCTAGAGATCGACCGGGGACTCGGTCCTACAATGAGCAGTTCTTC
TRBD2,TRBV6-5,many,TRBJ2-5,CASSYSGRGVQETQYF,TGTGCCAGCAGTTATAGCGGGAGAGGGGTCCAAGAGACCCAGTACTTC
NA,TRBV29-1,NA,TRBJ1-5,CSVRWGLDQPQHF,TGCAGCGTAAGGTGGGGGTTGGACCAGCCCCAGCATTTT
TRBD2,TRBV20-1,many,TRBJ2-3,CSAPLAGRADTQYF,TGCAGTGCCCCACTAGCGGGAAGGGCAGATACGCAGTATTTT
NA,TRBV4-3,many,TRBJ2-3,CASSQDTPDTQYF,TGCGCCAGCAGCCAAGATACCCCAGATACGCAGTATTTT
TRBD2,TRBV28,many,TRBJ2-1,CASSLASVGLAHNEQFF,TGTGCCAGCAGTTTAGCTTCCGTGGGACTAGCGCACAATGAGCAGTTCTTC
NA,TRBV18,many,TRBJ1-5,CASSRGPNSNQPQHF,TGTGCCAGCTCACGCGGACCTAATAGCAATCAGCCCCAGCATTTT
NA,TRBV7-6,NA,TRBJ2-2,CASSYHRDLSGGELFF,TGTGCCAGCAGCTACCACCGGGACCTCTCAGGCGGGGAGCTGTTTTTT
NA,TRBV29-1,many,TRBJ2-2,CSVGLGAGELFF,TGCAGCGTTGGTCTGGGCGCCGGGGAGCTGTTTTTT
NA,TRBV7-9,few,TRBJ1-5,CASSPDKDQPQHF,TGTGCCAGCAGCCCCGACAAGGATCAGCCCCAGCATTTT
NA,TRBV5-6,many,TRBJ2-1,CASSMGNEQFF,TGTGCCAGCAGCATGGGGAATGAGCAGTTCTTC
NA,TRBV7-9,NA,TRBJ2-3,CASSLFLGADTQYF,TGTGCCAGCAGTCTATTCTTAGGGGCGGATACGCAGTATTTT
TRBD2,TRBV4-2,NA,TRBJ2-1,CASSQGPGAAGLAGVPYNEQFF,TGTGCCAGCAGCCAAGGGCCTGGTGCGGCGGGACTAGCGGGGGTCCCCTACAATGAGCAGTTCTTC
NA,TRBV5-5,NA,TRBJ2-1,CASSLGVYNERFF,TGTGCCAGCAGCTTGGGAGTCTACAATGAGCGGTTCTTC
NA,TRBV9,NA,TRBJ2-1,CASSVARSGRRHEQFF,TGTGCCAGCAGCGTAGCAAGGTCTGGCAGGCGGCATGAGCAGTTCTTC
NA,TRBV7-2,few,TRBJ1-6,CASSLGSENSPLHF,TGTGCCAGCAGCTTAGGCAGTGAGAATTCACCCCTCCACTTT
NA,TRBV18,NA,TRBJ1-5,CASSLLDSGNQPQHF,TGTGCCAGCTCACTCCTGGACAGCGGCAATCAGCCCCAGCATTTT
TRBD1,TRBV12-3/TRBV12-4,NA,TRBJ1-1,CASRRTGGTMNTEAFF,TGTGCCAGCCGTCGGACAGGGGGTACCATGAACACTGAAGCTTTCTTT
TRBD1,TRBV27,few,TRBJ2-1,CARRQGGRGHEQFF,TGTGCCAGGAGGCAGGGGGGCAGGGGGCATGAGCAGTTCTTC
NA,TRBV29-1,many,TRBJ2-5,CSVESKETQYF,TGCAGCGTTGAATCGAAGGAGACCCAGTACTTC
NA,TRBV5-1,many,TRBJ2-5,CASSARGAGETQYF,TGCGCCAGCAGCGCTAGGGGGGCAGGAGAGACCCAGTACTTC
NA,TRBV29-1,many,TRBJ2-7,CSAQGGRDKIYEQYF,TGCAGCGCCCAGGGTGGGCGCGACAAGATCTACGAGCAGTACTTC
TRBD1,TRBV28,NA,TRBJ2-3,CASSLWRTGTQYF,TGTGCCAGCAGTTTATGGCGGACAGGTACGCAGTATTTT
NA,TRBV28,NA,TRBJ1-2,CASSLGQGSGGYTF,TGTGCCAGCAGTTTAGGGCAGGGATCGGGGGGCTACACCTTC
TRBD1,TRBV5-1,many,TRBJ1-2,CASSLWSLDRAGGYTF,TGCGCCAGCAGCTTGTGGTCCTTGGACAGGGCCGGTGGCTACACCTTC
TRBD2,TRBV6-1,many,TRBJ2-1,CASSGLAGGSYNEQFF,TGTGCCAGCAGTGGACTAGCGGGGGGATCCTACAATGAGCAGTTCTTC
NA,TRBV5-1,few,TRBJ2-5,CASSLGHVQETQYF,TGCGCCAGCAGCTTGGGACACGTTCAAGAGACCCAGTACTTC
TRBD2,TRBV20-1,few,TRBJ2-1,CSASRGTYEQFF,TGCAGTGCTTCGCGGGGGACGTATGAGCAGTTCTTC
TRBD1,TRBV5-1,NA,TRBJ2-5,CASSLVAGQGAETQYF,TGCGCCAGCAGCTTGGTGGCCGGACAGGGGGCAGAGACCCAGTACTTC
TRBD1,TRBV28,NA,TRBJ1-2,CASKRGGQIYGYTF,TGTGCCAGCAAGAGGGGGGGACAGATTTATGGCTACACCTTC
TRBD2,TRBV27,many,TRBJ2-2,CASSFAGTSFTGELFF,TGTGCCAGCAGTTTCGCCGGGACTAGCTTTACCGGGGAGCTGTTTTTT
NA,TRBV18,NA,TRBJ2-7,CASSQGTPPSYEQYF,TGTGCCAGCTCCCAAGGGACACCGCCCTCCTACGAGCAGTACTTC
NA,TRBV18,NA,TRBJ1-5,CASSPTAGSNQPQHF,TGTGCCAGCTCCCCTACGGCAGGCAGCAATCAGCCCCAGCATTTT
TRBD2,TRBV18,few,TRBJ2-1,CASSRSGVYNEQFF,TGTGCCAGCTCACGTAGCGGGGTCTACAATGAGCAGTTCTTC